This TCR beta chain comes out of a study of cytomegalovirus exposure and HLA in healthy donors. Study-level points and caveats: The authors later found HLA-associated TCR beta chains more clonally expanded than equally common others. It was reported that the classifier diagnosed cytomegalovirus status with high specificity and sensitivity in both the original and validation cohorts.

The PCR contained 60 Vbeta and 13 Jbeta primers. The table came from immunoSEQ multiplex PCR; TCRdb's copy has only in-frame clones and leaves some out. This sample has around 140,000 clones, with over 75% found just once. This CDR3 is 17 amino acids long. In germline, CDR1 is MGHDK, CDR2 SYGVNS. The germline V and J ends were trimmed by 2 bases and 3 bases, with 19 bases remaining between them. As to this clone: The target antigen is unknown.

The V and J genes are TRBV25-1 and TRBJ1-2; D not certain. The sequence derives from a woman aged 25 to 39 in good health and CMV-seronegative. Sequenced: PBMCs. This CDR3 is CASSERNLPPSDYGYTF. Written as DNA, the CDR3 is TGTGCCAGCAGTGAAAGGAACTTGCCCCCGAGCGACTATGGCTACACCTTC.